The 18 T cell receptor beta chains below all came from one sample that was sequenced in a study of blood T cell repertoires in COVID-19. Generated by immunoSEQ multiplex PCR, the TCRdb table keeps only in-frame clones and is missing some. The table has roughly 150,000 clones, about 90% seen once. The sequenced material came from peripheral blood. These receptors came from an elderly woman with acute or convalescent COVID-19.

The rearrangement uses TRBV5-6 and TRBJ1-3; no firm D call. The CDR3 has 15 amino acids. With 5 bases removed from V and 0 bases from J, the gap between germline ends came to 12 bases. From germline, CDR1 is SGHDT and CDR2 YYEEEE. This CDR3 is CASSSRHNSGNTIYF. As DNA, the CDR3 is TGTGCCAGCAGTTCCCGCCACAACTCTGGAAACACCATATATTTT.

The chain uses TRBV28 and TRBJ1-2, with D unresolved. CDR1 and CDR2 from the germline V gene are MDHEN and SYDVKM. The CDR3 is 12 amino acids. V was shortened by 5 bases and J by 4 bases, with 8 bases between the two germline ends. This CDR3 is CASSPGFYGYTF. CDR3 bases: TGTGCCAGCAGTCCAGGATTCTATGGCTACACCTTC.

The chain joins TRBV5-1 to TRBJ1-2; D is undetermined. This CDR3 region has 14 residues. V shed 0 bases and J shed 7 bases, with 13 bases lying between them. The V gene's germline CDR1 is SGHRS and CDR2 YFSETQ. This CDR3 reads CASSLDEGITGYTF. CDR3 in DNA: TGCGCCAGCAGCTTGGATGAGGGAATCACTGGCTACACCTTC.

This sequence joins TRBV7-2 and TRBJ1-6; 7 bases map to TRBD1. Trimming cost V 3 bases and J 4 bases; bases outside gene matches: 3. CDR1 and CDR2 (germline): SGHTA, FQGNSA. The CDR3 has 15 residues. In DNA, the CDR3 is TGTGCCAGCAGCTTCGACAGGGTGTATAATTCACCCCTCCACTTT. Protein product: CASSFDRVYNSPLHF.

This chain connects TRBV15 to TRBJ2-1; the match to TRBD1 covers 8 bases. With V trimmed by 5 bases and J by 7 bases, 7 bases remained unmatched. Germline V CDR1 and CDR2: LNHNV, YYDKDF (reference sequence). There are 14 residues in the CDR3. The CDR3, as DNA: TGTGCCACCAGCGGCCGTCAGGGGGCAAATGAGCAGTTCTTC. Protein sequence: CATSGRQGANEQFF.

The rearrangement joins TRBV27 to TRBJ2-1, with D possibly being TRBD2 (7 bases). Between the trimmed V and J ends, which lost 1 base and 6 bases, there was a span of 13 bases. Germline V gene sequence: CDR1 MNHEY, CDR2 SMNVEV (reference sequence). This CDR3 spans 15 amino acids. For the CDR3, the DNA is TGTGCCAGCAGTTTATACGGGGGGCGGGGCAATGAGCAGTTCTTC. It encodes CASSLYGGRGNEQFF.

The rearrangement links TRBV3-1 (or the pseudogene TRBV3-2) to TRBJ1-5; D gene uncertain. Germline loops: CDR1 LGHDT, CDR2 YNNKEL (reference sequence). V shed 8 bases and J shed 5 bases, with 13 bases lying between them. The CDR3 extends over 13 amino acids. The CDR3 DNA reads TGTGCCAGCGCGTGGGGAGCCGATCAGCCCCAGCATTTT. Translating it yields CASAWGADQPQHF.

The V gene is TRBV2, the J gene TRBJ1-1; TRBD1 aligns across 8 bases. The CDR3 loop spans 16 amino acids. The V segment lost 3 bases and the J segment 0 bases; nucleotides outside the gene matches: 6. The germline CDR1 and CDR2 sequences are SNHLY and FYNNEI. CDR3 loop: CASSETTGDMNTEAFF. CDR3 DNA sequence: TGTGCCAGCAGTGAGACGACAGGGGACATGAACACTGAAGCTTTCTTT.

This sequence joins TRBV6-5 and TRBJ2-7, with 9 bases matching TRBD1. The CDR3 is 15 amino acids. The V segment lost 6 bases and the J segment 3 bases; nucleotides outside the gene matches: 9. Germline loops: CDR1 MNHEY, CDR2 SVGAGI. The CDR3 nucleotides read TGTGCCAGCAGAAAAACCCGGGACAGGGTCTACGAGCAGTACTTC. Translation: CASRKTRDRVYEQYF.

The J gene is TRBJ1-5, the V gene TRBV7-9; a weak D match, TRBD1 (5 bases). Germline CDR1 is SEHNR and CDR2 is FQNEAQ (reference sequence). CDR3 length: 12 residues. V was shortened by 3 bases and J by 9 bases, with 9 bases between the two germline ends. CDR3 protein: CASSLSTGPQHF. The CDR3 region has the DNA TGTGCCAGCAGCTTGTCTACAGGGCCCCAGCATTTT.

V usage is TRBV12-3 or TRBV12-4 and J usage is TRBJ1-1, with D possibly matching TRBD1 (5 bases). V lost 8 bases and J 11 bases, leaving 18 bases between the germline ends. The CDR3 consists of 12 residues. The CDR3 reads CASSSGLGRAFF. DNA of the CDR3: TGTGCCAGCTCCTCGGGGCTCGGGAGGGCTTTCTTT.

The V and J genes are TRBV19 and TRBJ1-2, with D hard to call. This CDR3 region has 13 residues. Per germline, CDR1 LNHDA and CDR2 SQIVND (reference sequence). Trimming pared 3 bases from V and 2 bases from J, leaving 7 bases between. CDR3 protein: CASSISANYGYTF. Here the CDR3 DNA reads TGTGCCAGTAGTATCTCCGCGAACTATGGCTACACCTTC.

This chain joins TRBV2 and TRBJ2-1; 7 nucleotides line up with TRBD1. In germline, CDR1 is SNHLY, CDR2 FYNNEI. The V and J ends lost 5 bases and 0 bases, in that order; junction bases with no gene match: 4. The CDR3 runs 15 residues. CDR3: CASSSQGSSYNEQFF. The DNA of the CDR3 is TGTGCCAGCAGTTCACAGGGGAGCTCCTACAATGAGCAGTTCTTC.

The rearrangement joins TRBV19 to TRBJ2-2; possible D gene TRBD1, 6 bases. Germline V gene sequence: CDR1 LNHDA, CDR2 SQIVND (reference sequence). The CDR3 runs 13 residues. Trimming shortened V by 6 bases and J by 5 bases, and 10 bases separated the two germline ends. CDR3 coding DNA: TGTGCCAGTAGGAGGACAGTTACCGGGGAGCTGTTTTTT. Its protein is CASRRTVTGELFF.

The rearrangement joins TRBV6-6 to TRBJ1-5, with 9 bases fitting TRBD1. This CDR3 has 13 amino acids. With 5 bases clipped from V and 5 bases from J, the junction kept 1 base outside the gene matches. CDR1 and CDR2 (germline): MNHNY, SVGAGI (reference sequence). CDR3 region: CASSTGGYQPQHF. DNA of the CDR3: TGTGCCAGCAGTACAGGGGGCTATCAGCCCCAGCATTTT.

Only one count was recorded for this clone. This chain connects TRBV9 to TRBJ2-2; D is undetermined. Deletions cut 3 bases from V and 6 bases from J, with 21 bases between. The CDR3 runs to 17 residues. The germline V gene has CDR1 SGDLS and CDR2 YYNGEE. CDR3 nucleotides: TGTGCCAGCAGCGCGACCGCGGCCCCACCATCTCCCGGGGAGCTGTTTTTT. The encoded protein is CASSATAAPPSPGELFF.

This clone appeared once. The chain has TRBV11-2 and TRBJ1-2, with 10 bases aligning to TRBD1. The ends lost 4 bases at V and 7 bases at J; junction bases unmatched: 15. The CDR3 is made up of 17 amino acids. The germline CDR1 and CDR2 sequences are SGHAT and FQNNGV. CDR3 sequence reads: CASSWGAGTGDRSGYTF. The CDR3 DNA reads TGTGCCAGCAGCTGGGGGGCCGGGACAGGGGATCGTAGTGGCTACACCTTC.

The chain carries TRBV4-2 and TRBJ2-3, with D tentatively TRBD2 (6 bases). V was shortened by 6 bases and J by 2 bases, with 15 bases between the two germline ends. Germline-derived CDR1 and CDR2 are LGHNA and YNFKEQ. This CDR3 contains 15 residues. CDR3 sequence: CASRHGTLSTDTQYF. In DNA, the CDR3 is TGTGCCAGCAGACATGGGACTCTATCCACAGATACGCAGTATTTT.